Listed below are T cell receptor beta chains from one sample, sequenced in a study of glioma-infiltrating T cells. TCRdb itself ran the multiplex PCR reads through MiXCR, one entry per CDR3 protein. The data contain 300,000 to 450,000 distinct CDR3 sequences, around 38% of them singletons. Sequenced input: glioma tissue, nonneoplastic brain tissue, or PBMCs (not recorded which). These receptors were taken from a human donor with low-grade glioma or glioblastoma, undergoing nonglioma brain surgery, or in good health (not recorded which). CDR3s include the opening cysteine and the closing phenylalanine or tryptophan. The D gene is left open where the match is weak. Size values are once, few and many counts, or a class for expanded clones, and some rows have none.

15 TRBJ2-1 TRBD2 TRBV7-2 few TGTGCCAGCAGCTCGGGACTAGCGGGAGATGGTGAGCAGTTCTTC CASSSGLAGDGEQFF
17 TRBJ2-6 NA TRBV27 many TGTGCCAGCAGTTTAATTGACAGCTTCTCTGGGGCCAACGTCCTGACTTTC CASSLIDSFSGANVLTF
14 TRBJ1-1 NA TRBV7-2 few TGTGCCAGCAGCGACTACAGGATTAACACTGAAGCTTTCTTT CASSDYRINTEAFF
14 TRBJ2-1 TRBD2 TRBV2 few TGTGCCAGCAGTGAAAGGCTAGCGGTCGATGAGCAGTTCTTC CASSERLAVDEQFF
14 TRBJ2-5 TRBD1 TRBV19 NA TGCGCCAGTAGTCACACAGGGGAATTGGAGACCCAGTACTTC CASSHTGELETQYF
15 TRBJ2-7 TRBD2 TRBV6-5 many TGTGCCAGCAGTTATGGACTAGCGGGAGTAGGAGAGCAGTACTTC CASSYGLAGVGEQYF
13 TRBJ1-6 TRBD1 TRBV20-1 many TGCAGTGCTAGATGGGACAGAAATTCACCCCTCCACTTT CSARWDRNSPLHF
15 TRBJ2-1 NA TRBV18 NA TGTGCCAGCTCAGACTGGGACGGACTCTACAATGAGCAGTTCTTC CASSDWDGLYNEQFF
12 TRBJ1-1 TRBD1 TRBV29-1 few TGCAGCGCCAGGGACAGCCCCACTGAAGCTTTCTTT CSARDSPTEAFF
14 TRBJ1-1 TRBD1 TRBV2 NA TGTGCCAGCAGTAAGGGACAGGAGGTCACTGAAGCTTTCTTT CASSKGQEVTEAFF
16 TRBJ2-7 TRBD2 TRBV6-2/TRBV6-3 NA TGTGCCAGCAGACCGGGACTAGCGAGAGTTGATGACGAGCAGTACTTC CASRPGLARVDDEQYF
13 TRBJ2-7 NA TRBV3-1 NA TGTGCCAGTACTTACAGGGACTCCTACGAGCAGTACTTC CASTYRDSYEQYF
14 TRBJ1-2 TRBD1 TRBV5-4 NA TGTGCCAGCAGCTTGGGACAGGGGTGGAATGGCTACACCTTC CASSLGQGWNGYTF
17 TRBJ2-1 NA TRBV4-1 few TGCGCCAGCAGCCACCTCCTTTTAGGGGGGACAGACAATGAGCAGTTCTTC CASSHLLLGGTDNEQFF
16 TRBJ1-3 TRBD1 TRBV7-2 NA TGTGCCAGCAGCACCCGGACAGGGGGCTTTGGAAACACCAAATATTTT CASSTRTGGFGNTKYF
15 TRBJ2-7 TRBD1 TRBV12-3/TRBV12-4 NA TGTGCCAGCAGTCTTACGGGACAGCTCCCTGAACAGCAGTACTTC CASSLTGQLPEQQYF
14 TRBJ2-7 NA TRBV4-3 NA TGCGCCAGCAGCCAAGAGGTCAGAATCTACGAGCAGTACTTC CASSQEVRIYEQYF
16 TRBJ1-6 NA TRBV2 few TGTGCCAGCAGTGAGGGGGTGAGCTCCTATAATTCACCCCTCCACTTT CASSEGVSSYNSPLHF
14 TRBJ2-7 NA TRBV5-1 NA TGCGCCAGCAGTTCCGTCGAGGGCACCTACGAGCAGTACTTC CASSSVEGTYEQYF